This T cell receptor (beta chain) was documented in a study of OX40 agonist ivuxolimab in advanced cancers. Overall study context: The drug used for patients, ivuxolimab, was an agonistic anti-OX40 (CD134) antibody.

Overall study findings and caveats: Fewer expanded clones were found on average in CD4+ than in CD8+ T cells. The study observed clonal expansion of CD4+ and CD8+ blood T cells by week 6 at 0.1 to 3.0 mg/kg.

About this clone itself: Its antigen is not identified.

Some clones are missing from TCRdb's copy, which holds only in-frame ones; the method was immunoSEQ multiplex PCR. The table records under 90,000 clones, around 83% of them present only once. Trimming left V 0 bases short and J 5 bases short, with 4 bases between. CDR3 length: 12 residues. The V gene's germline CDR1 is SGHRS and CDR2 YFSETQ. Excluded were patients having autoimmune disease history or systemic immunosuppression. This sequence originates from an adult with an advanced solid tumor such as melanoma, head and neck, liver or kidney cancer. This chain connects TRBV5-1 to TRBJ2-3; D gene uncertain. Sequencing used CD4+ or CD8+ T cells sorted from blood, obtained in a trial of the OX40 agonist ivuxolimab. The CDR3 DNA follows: TGCGCCAGCAGCTTGGTGGAAGATACGCAGTATTTT. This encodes CASSLVEDTQYF.